These T cell receptor beta chains were read from a single sample in a study of blood T cell repertoires in COVID-19. Sequenced by immunoSEQ multiplex PCR; TCRdb stores in-frame clones only, minus some. This table holds 250,000 to 350,000 clones, about four fifths found once. The specimen was peripheral blood. The receptors derive from a human donor with COVID-19, enrolled during active disease. The donor label of this sample is uncertain. Both conserved end residues are part of each CDR3. D genes are given only for firm matches.

>.|TRBV5-4|TRBJ2-2
CASSWDTRNTGELFF
TGTGCCAGCAGCTGGGACACCCGGAACACCGGGGAGCTGTTTTTT
>.|TRBV5-3|TRBJ1-1
CARSLCPGRQPNTEAFF
TGTGCCAGAAGCTTGTGCCCAGGCCGACAGCCGAACACTGAAGCTTTCTTT
>.|TRBV6-1|TRBJ1-1
CASSSQGLNTEAFF
TGTGCCAGCAGTTCACAGGGTCTGAACACTGAAGCTTTCTTT
>.|TRBV9|TRBJ2-5
CASSVGFSYETQYF
TGTGCCAGCAGCGTAGGATTTAGTTACGAGACCCAGTACTTC
>TRBD1|TRBV4-2|TRBJ1-1
CASSQGQGASTEAFF
TGTGCCAGCAGCCAGGGCCAGGGGGCGAGCACTGAAGCTTTCTTT
>.|TRBV6-5|TRBJ2-7
CASSYSEAGGWNEQYF
TGTGCCAGCAGTTACTCTGAGGCCGGGGGTTGGAACGAGCAGTACTTC
>TRBD2|TRBV4-2|TRBJ2-1
CASSHGDGTSVRNEQFF
TGTGCCAGCAGCCACGGCGACGGGACTAGCGTCCGCAATGAGCAGTTCTTC
>.|TRBV29-1|TRBJ1-2
CSVDPVGDTFNYGYTF
TGCAGCGTTGACCCGGTGGGGGACACCTTTAACTATGGCTACACCTTC
>TRBD2|TRBV30|TRBJ2-2
CAWTLTSGRTGELFF
TGTGCCTGGACCCTGACTAGCGGGAGGACCGGGGAGCTGTTTTTT
>.|TRBV30|TRBJ2-5
CAWSVRETQYF
TGTGCCTGGAGTGTTAGAGAGACCCAGTACTTC
>TRBD2|TRBV27|TRBJ2-4
CASSLSGMKNIQYF
TGTGCCAGCAGTTTGAGCGGGATGAAAAACATTCAGTACTTC
>.|TRBV5-1|TRBJ2-1
CASSFSRQVLYNEQFF
TGCGCCAGCAGCTTTAGTAGGCAGGTCCTCTACAATGAGCAGTTCTTC
>.|TRBV30|TRBJ1-2
CAWSISKHYGYTF
TGTGCCTGGAGTATATCAAAGCACTATGGCTACACCTTC
>TRBD2|TRBV4-2|TRBJ2-1
CASSQDGGSHNEQFF
TGTGCCAGCAGCCAAGATGGCGGGAGCCACAATGAGCAGTTCTTC